This T cell receptor beta chain was retrieved from a study of regulatory T cells in long-lasting Graves disease. Study-wide background: The criterion for persistent Graves' disease was over 5 years of antithyroid drugs with positive TSH receptor antibodies.

Study-level results: A reduction in accuracy may have resulted from the small sample size. Persistent Graves' disease cases displayed lower TCR diversity than newly diagnosed ones.

Stated time point: persistent/refractory GD, antithyroid drugs over 5 years with positive TRAb. With RNA extracted from PBMCs as input, the TCR library was made. HTBI primers from iRepertoire and Arm-PCR of CDR3 regions yielded the TCR beta libraries. TCRdb analysed the multiplex PCR reads with MiXCR anew, one entry per CDR3 protein. The sample has over 300,000 distinct CDR3 sequences, less than 20% seen once. This clonotype came up many times. Its specificity is not known. Per the germline V gene, CDR1 is SNHLY and CDR2 is FYNNEI. Deletions cut 6 bases from V and 3 bases from J, with 14 bases between. The CDR3 length is 14 residues.

The source was peripheral blood mononuclear cells (PBMCs), collected when the disease was refractory, from a patient treated with antithyroid drugs. The chain is built from TRBV2 and TRBJ1-1, with D tentatively TRBD1 (6 bases). The receptor was isolated from a female donor with Graves disease. The CDR3: CASSTRGAHTEAFF. The DNA for the CDR3 is TGTGCCAGCAGCACTCGGGGGGCGCACACTGAAGCTTTCTTT.